These T cell receptor beta chains were read from a single sample in a study of PD-1 blockade in classical Hodgkin lymphoma. The method was immunoSEQ multiplex PCR; TCRdb's version includes in-frame clones alone and lacks a portion of them. Of more than 15,000 clones listed, about 90% were seen once; the top ten hold about 4.2%. The specimen was peripheral blood mononuclear cells (PBMCs). The origin of the receptors is a human donor with classical Hodgkin lymphoma. Each CDR3 is given with its conserved first and last residue. Each record gives: CDR3 DNA, CDR3 protein, J gene, D gene, clone size, V gene. D genes are given only for firm matches. The listing skips clone size in some rows; elsewhere it reads once, few, many or a size class.

TGTGCCAGCAGCTCACGACAGCTTTACCAAGAGACCCAGTACTTC,CASSSRQLYQETQYF,TRBJ2-5,.,.,TRBV7-2
TGTGCCACCCTAGGGGCTAGTGGGGTGCAGTTCTTC,CATLGASGVQFF,TRBJ2-1,.,.,TRBV27
TGTGCCAGCAGCCCACTCGGACAGGGTTTGACCGGGGAGCTGTTTTTT,CASSPLGQGLTGELFF,TRBJ2-2,TRBD1,once,TRBV7-6
TGTGCCAGCAGCTCGGGAAGGGGGACAGGGAAAAATGAGCAGTTCTTC,CASSSGRGTGKNEQFF,TRBJ2-1,TRBD1,.,TRBV11-3
TGTGCCAGCAGTCGCTCCATTGACAGCTATGGCTACACCTTC,CASSRSIDSYGYTF,TRBJ1-2,.,.,TRBV6-1
TGTGCCAGCAGCGGACCGGATTATTACAATGAGCAGTTCTTC,CASSGPDYYNEQFF,TRBJ2-1,.,.,TRBV9
TGCGCCAGCAGCTTGCGGGAGGGTAATAATGAAAAACTGTTTTTT,CASSLREGNNEKLFF,TRBJ1-4,.,.,TRBV5-1
TGTGCCAGCAGCTTAGTACAGCAGACCCAGTACTTC,CASSLVQQTQYF,TRBJ2-5,.,.,TRBV7-2
TGCGCCAGCAGTGAGGGGGGGACGGGGCGAGCAGATACGCAGTATTTT,CASSEGGTGRADTQYF,TRBJ2-3,.,few,TRBV10-1
TGTGCCTGGAGCGGGGGGCACAACGAGCAGTACTTC,CAWSGGHNEQYF,TRBJ2-7,.,.,TRBV30
TGTGCCAGCAGCTTGGTACTAGCGGGAGGCTACGAGCAGTACTTC,CASSLVLAGGYEQYF,TRBJ2-7,TRBD2,.,TRBV5-6
TGTGCCAGCAGCTTCCACCGCCGGGACAGGGATGGCTCTGAAGCTTTCTTT,CASSFHRRDRDGSEAFF,TRBJ1-1,TRBD1,.,TRBV11-3
TGTGCCAGCAGCTTATCAGGGGGCACAGATACGCAGTATTTT,CASSLSGGTDTQYF,TRBJ2-3,.,.,TRBV5-4
TGTGCCAGCTTGAAGGACAGGGCAACCTACGAGCAGTACTTC,CASLKDRATYEQYF,TRBJ2-7,TRBD1,.,TRBV28
TGTGCCAGTCGATTGTCAGGGGGGCTTGTGGGCAATCAGCCCCAGCATTTT,CASRLSGGLVGNQPQHF,TRBJ1-5,TRBD1,.,TRBV19
TGTGCCAGCAGCTCGCAGCCGGGACTAGCGAACAATGAGCAGTTCTTC,CASSSQPGLANNEQFF,TRBJ2-1,TRBD2,.,TRBV7-2
TGCGCCAGCAGCTCTACAGTTAATGAAAAACTGTTTTTT,CASSSTVNEKLFF,TRBJ1-4,.,.,TRBV5-1
TGCGCCAGCAGTCAATGCCAGGGGGAGTCCACAGATACGCAGTATTTT,CASSQCQGESTDTQYF,TRBJ2-3,TRBD1,.,TRBV23-1
TGTGCCAGTAGTATAAGGCAGGTCGCTGGGGCCAACGTCCTGACTTTC,CASSIRQVAGANVLTF,TRBJ2-6,.,.,TRBV19
TGTGCCAGCAGCTTGTATAGCACGGTCTCCTACGAGCAGTACTTC,CASSLYSTVSYEQYF,TRBJ2-7,.,.,TRBV5-5
TGTGCCAGTAGTCCACTAGATACCTCCTACGAGCAGTACTTC,CASSPLDTSYEQYF,TRBJ2-7,.,.,TRBV19
TGTGCCAGCAGTTTATCGGCTACCTACGAGCAGTACTTC,CASSLSATYEQYF,TRBJ2-7,.,.,TRBV28
TGTGCCAGCAGCCCCGCCCGCGGGAGGGCCAATGAGCAGTTCTTC,CASSPARGRANEQFF,TRBJ2-1,TRBD2,few,TRBV7-3
TGTGCTAGTAGGAACAGCGGGGGAGGGAGGGAGACCCAGTACTTC,CASRNSGGGRETQYF,TRBJ2-5,TRBD2,.,TRBV12-5
TGTGCCAGCAGCTTAGGGGGTCCGGCGGGAAATATGGGCGAGCAGTACTTC,CASSLGGPAGNMGEQYF,TRBJ2-7,.,.,TRBV7-9
TGCGCCAGCAGCCGGAGGGGGGCGAACATTCAGTACTTC,CASSRRGANIQYF,TRBJ2-4,.,.,TRBV4-3
TGTGCCAGCAGCTCCAACGACAGGGTTGGGAATCAGCCCCAGCATTTT,CASSSNDRVGNQPQHF,TRBJ1-5,TRBD1,.,TRBV28
TGCAGCGTTAATCGGGGGGTTGGTAGCGATACGCAGTATTTT,CSVNRGVGSDTQYF,TRBJ2-3,TRBD2,.,TRBV29-1
TGTGCCAGTAACCTTCAAGGGACACTTTATGGCTACACCTTC,CASNLQGTLYGYTF,TRBJ1-2,.,.,TRBV19
TGTGCCAGCAGTGAAGGCAGGACAGGGCGGACACCCCTCCACTTT,CASSEGRTGRTPLHF,TRBJ1-6,TRBD1,.,TRBV6-1
TGTGCCAGCAGCTTGGGGTTCGAGACTGAAGCTTTCTTT,CASSLGFETEAFF,TRBJ1-1,.,.,TRBV7-2
TGTGCCAGCAGCCGCCCTCCGGGACTAGCGGGGAGCGGGGAGCTGTTTTTT,CASSRPPGLAGSGELFF,TRBJ2-2,TRBD2,.,TRBV27
TGTGCCAGCTCACTTAATGTGAGGCAGTTCCACAATGAGCAGTTCTTC,CASSLNVRQFHNEQFF,TRBJ2-1,.,.,TRBV18
TGTGCCAGCAGTTTTAGTCTCGGCTGGAACTATGGCTACACCTTC,CASSFSLGWNYGYTF,TRBJ1-2,.,.,TRBV28
TGTGCCAGCAGTTTAGGCGGATTCCCCTCCTACGAGCAGTACTTC,CASSLGGFPSYEQYF,TRBJ2-7,.,.,TRBV27
TGTGCCAGCAGCTTAGAAGGTACGCCCCAGCATTTT,CASSLEGTPQHF,TRBJ1-5,.,.,TRBV7-9
TGCGCCAGCAGCCTATGGCAATCGGGAAACATTCAGTACTTC,CASSLWQSGNIQYF,TRBJ2-4,.,.,TRBV5-1
TGTGCCACCAGACGGACAGGTACTGAAGCTTTCTTT,CATRRTGTEAFF,TRBJ1-1,TRBD1,.,TRBV2
TGTGCCAGCAGTTTCTCCGGGACTAGCGGGTTGAATGAGCAGTTCTTC,CASSFSGTSGLNEQFF,TRBJ2-1,TRBD2,.,TRBV28
TGTGCCTGGAGCACCTGGGACTCGCGAGGGGAAAAGGAAAAACTGTTTTTT,CAWSTWDSRGEKEKLFF,TRBJ1-4,.,.,TRBV30
TGTGCCAGCAGTTTCGGGGGAAGCTATGGCTACACCTTC,CASSFGGSYGYTF,TRBJ1-2,.,.,TRBV28
TGCGCCAGCAGCCAAGAAACCGGGACAGGCTCTGGAAACACCATATATTTT,CASSQETGTGSGNTIYF,TRBJ1-3,TRBD1,.,TRBV4-3
TGTGCCAGCAGTTTGCGGGAGGGCCCCTACGAGCAGTACTTC,CASSLREGPYEQYF,TRBJ2-7,TRBD2,few,TRBV27
TGTGCCAGCAGCTTACCCCCGACCGGGGAGCTGTTTTTT,CASSLPPTGELFF,TRBJ2-2,.,once,TRBV7-3
TGTGCCAGCAGCTTGCTGGGGTTGTCTGGGGCCAACGTCCTGACTTTC,CASSLLGLSGANVLTF,TRBJ2-6,.,.,TRBV5-8
TGTGCCAGCAGTTTCGACGATACCACAGATACGCAGTATTTT,CASSFDDTTDTQYF,TRBJ2-3,.,.,TRBV28
TGTGCCAGCAGCCTTGGACAAGAAGACTTCCAAGAGACCCAGTACTTC,CASSLGQEDFQETQYF,TRBJ2-5,.,.,TRBV28
TGCGCCAGCAGCCAAGATGGCCTAGCGGGAGTCCGAGAGACCCAGTACTTC,CASSQDGLAGVRETQYF,TRBJ2-5,TRBD2,.,TRBV4-1
TGTGCCAGCAGTTTGGCCTTGACAGGGGGCCTGGAGACCCAGTACTTC,CASSLALTGGLETQYF,TRBJ2-5,TRBD1,.,TRBV27
TGTGCCAGCAGCTTAGGGGGGAAACCCACAGATACGCAGTATTTT,CASSLGGKPTDTQYF,TRBJ2-3,.,few,TRBV7-2